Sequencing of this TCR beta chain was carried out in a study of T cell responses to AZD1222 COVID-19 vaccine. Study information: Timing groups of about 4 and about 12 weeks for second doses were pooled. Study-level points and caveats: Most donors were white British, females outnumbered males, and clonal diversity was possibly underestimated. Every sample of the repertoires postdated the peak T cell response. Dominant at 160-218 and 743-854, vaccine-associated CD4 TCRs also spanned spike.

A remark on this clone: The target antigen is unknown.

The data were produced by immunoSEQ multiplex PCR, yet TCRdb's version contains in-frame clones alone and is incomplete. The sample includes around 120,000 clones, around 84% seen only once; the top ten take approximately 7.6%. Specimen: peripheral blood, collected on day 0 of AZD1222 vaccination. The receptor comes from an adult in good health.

CDR3 nucleotides: TGTGCTAGTGCAGCCAGACTCACCGGGGAGCTGTTTTTT. This sequence encodes CASAARLTGELFF. The chain combines TRBV12-5 with TRBJ2-2, with D unclear. The germline V gene encodes CDR1 LGHNT and CDR2 FRNRAP. Deletions cut 7 bases from V and 4 bases from J, with 10 bases between. This CDR3 is 13 amino acids long.